The source of this T cell receptor beta chain is a study of T cells after yellow fever vaccination. CDR3 length equals 14 residues. Germline V gene sequence: CDR1 SGHRS, CDR2 YFSETQ. V gave up 4 bases and J gave up 0 bases, with 10 bases separating them. TCRdb used MiXCR to reprocess the 5' RACE reads, holding one entry per CDR3 protein. The sample includes a few hundred thousand distinct CDR3 sequences, 3.5% to 4.5% seen only once; the top ten take more than 20%. This clonotype was counted at least ten times. The sequencing used PBMCs, collected 5 days after the yellow fever booster vaccination. The genes are TRBV5-1 and TRBJ1-2; D not resolved. This receptor was taken from a man younger than 35 who received the YFV17D yellow fever vaccine. In DNA, the CDR3 is TGCGCCAGCAGCCCGGACGGTTCTAACTATGGCTACACCTTC. Translating it yields CASSPDGSNYGYTF.